The source of this T cell receptor (beta chain) is a study of blood T cell repertoires in COVID-19 (dated by TCRdb to the early 2020s). About the investigation overall: Samples covering the acute and convalescent phases of COVID-19 were provided by collaborators in the United States, Italy and Spain. Deeply sampled blood TCRbeta repertoires from subjects exposed to, actively infected with, or recovered from COVID-19 were included in the dataset. The repertoires were released in a freely available public database meant as a resource for research on the immune response to SARS-CoV-2. Samples were obtained from the ongoing ImmuneRACE study (first 160 participants) and from 1,254 subjects provided by 6 global collaborators. Nearly every sample came with metadata listing a de-identified subject ID, COVID-19 status, age in years and sex. The material from the prospective study consisted of cDNA or gDNA derived from T cells, B-cell-depleted T cells, or PBMCs. Where available, HLA class I and class II types were obtained from metadata supplied by the sample provider rather than from assay-based typing. What the authors observed across the whole study: The amount of clinical and demographic metadata varied by source and participant and was provided uncurated.

TCRbeta CDR3 regions were amplified from genomic DNA using the immunoSEQ Assay, a bias-controlled multiplex PCR. Per the authors' processing: The number of nucleated cells in each sample was estimated from the amplification of reference gene primers within the assay. Sequence reads were collapsed and filtered to measure the absolute abundance of every unique TCRbeta CDR3 rearrangement. For each sample, productive Simpson clonality was calculated by taking the square root of Simpson's diversity index across productive rearrangements. In its TCRdb copy, this immuneACCESS table keeps in-frame sequences only and misses some clones. Where compared with another copy, unresolved V genes explain less than half of these, and the others have no known cause. V, J and clone size derive from that table, while D and trimming were established from the DNA sequence. Here the sample has more than 300,000 clones; 85% to 90% occur a single time. The ten biggest clones cover around 4.6% of the sample.

About this clone itself: Its recognized antigen is unknown. Base qualities were left out, and no much larger clone turns up one base away.

The germline V gene yields SNHLY for CDR1 and FYNNEI for CDR2. There are 14 amino acids in the CDR3, from cysteine to phenylalanine inclusive. Here the CDR3 DNA is all that survives: 42 bases in frame from base 1. The V end loses 6 bases and the J end loses 3 bases, and a stretch of 15 bases separates them. Enrolling through a virtual design, the prospective study's participants ranged in age from roughly 18 to 89 years and lived across approximately 25 United States geographic areas. In the prospective study, participants were assigned to cohorts based on the clinical history participants reported in a screening survey and a study questionnaire. Recovered participants in ImmuneRACE Cohort 3 were defined by two consecutive negative NP/OP PCR tests, clearance by a healthcare professional, or resolution of symptoms. In the prospective study, whole blood, serum and a nasopharyngeal or oropharyngeal swab were collected from each participant by mobile phlebotomists. Over a roughly 2-month period, participants in the prospective study had the option of providing additional blood draws and questionnaires. Prospective study blood samples were shipped either frozen or at room temperature before DNA extraction.

The chain uses TRBV2 and TRBJ2-7; possibly the D gene is TRBD1, per 6 matching bases. Sequencing input: PBMCs or T cells enriched from blood (not recorded which). The TCR sequence derives from a man under 40 who had recovered from COVID-19. The CDR3 loop reads CASSRNRAIYEQYF. The nucleotides are TGTGCCAGCAGCCGTAACAGGGCGATCTACGAGCAGTACTTC.